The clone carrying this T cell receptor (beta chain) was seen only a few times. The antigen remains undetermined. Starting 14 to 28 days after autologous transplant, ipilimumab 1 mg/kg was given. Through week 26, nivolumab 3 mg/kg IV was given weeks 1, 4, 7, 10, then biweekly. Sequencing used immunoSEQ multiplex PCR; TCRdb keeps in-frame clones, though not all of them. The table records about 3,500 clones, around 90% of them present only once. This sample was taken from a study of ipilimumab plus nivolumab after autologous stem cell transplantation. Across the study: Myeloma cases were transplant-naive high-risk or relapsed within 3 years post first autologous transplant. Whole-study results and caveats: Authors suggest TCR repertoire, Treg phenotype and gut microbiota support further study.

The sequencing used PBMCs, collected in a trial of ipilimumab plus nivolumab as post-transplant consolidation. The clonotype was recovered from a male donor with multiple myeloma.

The CDR3 region has the DNA TGTGCCAGTGGGGCGGGGAATGAGCAGTTCTTC. Its translation is CASGAGNEQFF. The gene calls are TRBV19 and TRBJ2-1; D is possibly TRBD2 (6 bases). The CDR3 is 11 amino acids. Germline CDR1 reads LNHDA; CDR2 reads SQIVND (reference sequence). V lost 8 bases and J 7 bases, leaving 9 bases between the germline ends.